This is a list of T cell receptor beta chains from one sample in a study of cytomegalovirus exposure and HLA in healthy donors. Sequencing used immunoSEQ multiplex PCR; TCRdb keeps in-frame clones, though not all of them. The data show 80,000 to 95,000 clones, approximately 63% seen once. Sequences were obtained from PBMCs. These receptor sequences come from a woman younger than 45 in good health and CMV-seronegative. The CDR3 runs from the conserved cysteine through the conserved F or W. D genes are given only for firm matches. The listing skips clone size in some rows; elsewhere it reads once, few, many or a size class.

v_call,j_call,d_call,clone_size,cdr3_nt,cdr3_aa
TRBV19,TRBJ1-5,TRBD1,-,TGTGCCAGTAGTATCCAAACAGGGGCCCCCTGGAGTCAGCCCCAGCATTTT,CASSIQTGAPWSQPQHF
TRBV5-6,TRBJ2-7,-,-,TGTGCCAGCAGCTTGGGTAACAGCTACGAGCAGTACTTC,CASSLGNSYEQYF
TRBV10-1,TRBJ2-7,TRBD1,-,TGCGCCAGCAGTACCGGGACAGGGCTGGGGCAGTACTTC,CASSTGTGLGQYF
TRBV28,TRBJ1-1,TRBD1,-,TGTGCCAGCAGTGTAAGAGGACAGGGGCTTCTGAACACTGAATCTTTCTTT,CASSVRGQGLLNTESFF
TRBV29-1,TRBJ2-3,TRBD1,-,TGCAGCGTTGGACAGGGTTCTGGAGATACGCAGTATTTT,CSVGQGSGDTQYF
TRBV7-9,TRBJ2-1,TRBD1,-,TGTGCCAGCAGCACAGGGGGGAGCTCCTACAATGAGCAGTTCTTC,CASSTGGSSYNEQFF
TRBV5-1,TRBJ2-7,TRBD1,-,TGCGCCAGCAGCGGACAGGGGTACGAGCAGTACTTC,CASSGQGYEQYF
TRBV7-9,TRBJ1-2,TRBD1,-,TGTGCCAGCAGCTTTGGACAGGGTGGCTACACCTTC,CASSFGQGGYTF
TRBV11-2,TRBJ1-4,TRBD1,-,TGTGCCAGCAGCTCGGCAGGGGGTACAACTAATGAAAAACTGTTTTTT,CASSSAGGTTNEKLFF
TRBV2,TRBJ2-7,-,-,TGTGCCAGCAGTGGTCTACTGAGCTACGAGCAGTACTTC,CASSGLLSYEQYF
TRBV5-1,TRBJ2-7,TRBD1,-,TGCGCCAGCAGCTTGGGGACAGGGTGGGGTTACGAGCAGTACTTC,CASSLGTGWGYEQYF
TRBV2,TRBJ2-3,TRBD2,-,TGTGCCAGCAGGGCCCCCGGGGGAGGGGCAGATACGCAGTATTTT,CASRAPGGGADTQYF
TRBV7-2,TRBJ2-3,TRBD2,-,TGTGCCAGCAGCCGGTATAGCGGGGGACTCTCTAGCACAGATACGCAGTATTTT,CASSRYSGGLSSTDTQYF
TRBV21-1,TRBJ1-5,-,once,TGTGCCAGCAGCACCCAGGGCTTGGGCAATCAGCCCCAGCATTTT,CASSTQGLGNQPQHF
TRBV7-6,TRBJ1-2,-,-,TGTGCCAGCAGCCCCGGACAGAGGGTAGATTTTGGCTACACCTTC,CASSPGQRVDFGYTF
TRBV19,TRBJ2-1,TRBD2,-,TGTGCCAGTAGTATAATAGCGGGAGGTCTCTACAATGAGCAGTTCTTC,CASSIIAGGLYNEQFF
TRBV2,TRBJ1-2,TRBD1,once,TGTGCCAGTCCCGGGACAGGGACCCCCTATGGCTACACCTTC,CASPGTGTPYGYTF
TRBV29-1,TRBJ2-2,-,-,TGCAGCGTTGACAGGGCTCGAACCGGGGAGCTGTTTTTT,CSVDRARTGELFF
TRBV30,TRBJ1-5,-,-,TGTGCCTGGACCAGGACAGATAGCAATCAGCCCCAGCATTTT,CAWTRTDSNQPQHF
TRBV6-5,TRBJ2-1,-,-,TGTGCCAGCAGTTACTCGAAGGTTACACAGGTCAATGAGCAGTTCTTC,CASSYSKVTQVNEQFF
TRBV19,TRBJ2-3,-,once,TGTGCCAGTAGTAGACCGGGGGTTGGGGCAGATACGCAGTATTTT,CASSRPGVGADTQYF
TRBV5-1,TRBJ1-1,TRBD1,-,TGCGCCAGCAGCAGGACAGGGGATGAAGCTTTCTTT,CASSRTGDEAFF
TRBV28,TRBJ2-7,TRBD1,-,TGTGCCAGCAGTGGAGGGACAGGGGTGAGCGAGCAGTACTTC,CASSGGTGVSEQYF
TRBV2,TRBJ2-7,TRBD2,few,TGTGCCAGCAGGGGCTCTCCTAGCGGGAGGGCTCACGAGCAGTACTTC,CASRGSPSGRAHEQYF
TRBV7-9,TRBJ1-1,-,-,TGTGCCAGCAGCTTGTACAGGGCCACCGAAGCTTTCTTT,CASSLYRATEAFF
TRBV5-6,TRBJ1-1,-,-,TGTGCCAGCAGCCCACCCCGTGCGGGGGGAACTGAAGCTTTCTTT,CASSPPRAGGTEAFF
TRBV7-2,TRBJ2-7,-,-,TGTGCCAGCAGCTTCGGGTCCCTCCCCGTCCGCTTC,CASSFGSLPVRF
TRBV5-6,TRBJ1-1,-,-,TGTGCCAGCAGCTCTGGGTTGGCCGCGGGAAGGTTCGCTGAAGCTTTCTTT,CASSSGLAAGRFAEAFF
TRBV5-6,TRBJ2-3,-,-,TGTGCCAGCAGCTCAGTGGGGGCAGCAGATACGCAGTATTTT,CASSSVGAADTQYF
TRBV6-5,TRBJ2-5,-,once,TGTGCCAGCAGAAGCCCGGGACTTAAAGAGACCCAGTACTTC,CASRSPGLKETQYF
TRBV4-3,TRBJ2-7,TRBD2,-,TGCGCCAGCAGCCAAGATCGGGCGGGAGAACCATACGAGCAGTACTTC,CASSQDRAGEPYEQYF
TRBV4-2,TRBJ1-5,-,-,TGTGCCAGCAGCCAAGACCCGGGGCAGCCCCAGCATTTT,CASSQDPGQPQHF
TRBV11-2,TRBJ2-7,TRBD1,-,TGTGCCAGCAGTTCCGGGACAGGTAACTCCTACGAGCAGTACTTC,CASSSGTGNSYEQYF
TRBV6-5,TRBJ2-7,-,few,TGTGCCAGCAGTTACTCGAGGAGCTCCTACGAGCAGTACTTC,CASSYSRSSYEQYF
TRBV28,TRBJ2-7,TRBD1,-,TGTGCCAGCAGTCCTCGGGACAGCCGTCTTATCTACGAGCAGTACTTC,CASSPRDSRLIYEQYF
TRBV7-9,TRBJ1-1,TRBD1,-,TGTGCCAGCAGCCAAGAGCAGGGGGGCACTGAAGCTTTCTTT,CASSQEQGGTEAFF
TRBV5-1,TRBJ1-1,-,-,TGCGCCAGCAGCTCCGGGACAAACACTGAAGCTTTCTTT,CASSSGTNTEAFF
TRBV27,TRBJ1-4,-,-,TGTGCCAGCAGTTTATGGGGCAGTAATGAAAAACTGTTTTTT,CASSLWGSNEKLFF
TRBV5-1,TRBJ2-3,-,once,TGCGCCAGCAGCTTGGGACGGCAGGGCACAGATACGCAGTATTTT,CASSLGRQGTDTQYF
TRBV10-3,TRBJ2-5,-,-,TGTGCCACCGGACAGCAAGAGACCCAGTACTTC,CATGQQETQYF
TRBV4-2,TRBJ2-7,TRBD2,-,TGTGCCAGCAGCCAAGTACGGACAGGACTAGCGGGAGGTTCCTACGAGCAGTACTTC,CASSQVRTGLAGGSYEQYF
TRBV5-6,TRBJ2-3,-,-,TGTGCCAGCAGCTTTCGCCGCGTCGGTGCAGATACGCAGTATTTT,CASSFRRVGADTQYF
TRBV5-1,TRBJ2-3,-,-,TGCGCCAGCAGCTCCCGGGAGCCCGCAGATACGCAGTATTTT,CASSSREPADTQYF
TRBV27,TRBJ1-4,TRBD1,-,TGTGCCAGCAGTGCGTGGGACAGCGGTAATGAAAAACTGTTTTTT,CASSAWDSGNEKLFF
TRBV6-5,TRBJ1-1,TRBD1,-,TGTGCCAGCACCGACAGGGGGCGAAGTGGCACTGAAGCTTTCTTT,CASTDRGRSGTEAFF
TRBV2,TRBJ1-5,TRBD1,-,TGTGCCAGCATCCTCGACAGGGCGCGGCCCCAGCATTTT,CASILDRARPQHF
TRBV4-1,TRBJ2-7,-,-,TGCGCCAGCAGCTCAAACGGCCGTGGAGCGAGCTCCTACGAGCAGTACTTC,CASSSNGRGASSYEQYF
TRBV6-6,TRBJ2-3,TRBD2,once,TGTGCCAGCAGAGCTAGCGGGGGGAAAGATACGCAGTATTTT,CASRASGGKDTQYF
TRBV11-2,TRBJ1-4,-,few,TGTGCCAGCAGAACAGTGGCGAATGAAAAACTGTTTTTT,CASRTVANEKLFF
TRBV21-1,TRBJ2-5,-,-,TGTGCCGGATACCGGGACTCCCAAGAGACCCAGTACTTC,CAGYRDSQETQYF